The source of this T cell receptor beta chain is a study of T cell changes during pregnancy in multiple sclerosis. Here immunoSEQ multiplex PCR was the method, and the copy in TCRdb shows in-frame clones only, minus some. Of roughly 40,000 clones detected, roughly 92% appear once; the ten largest clones hold roughly 0.69%. The source of this sequence is a female donor with multiple sclerosis, enrolled in a pregnancy study. The source material was CD4+ T cells from peripheral blood mononuclear cells, sampled in the first trimester of pregnancy.

The CDR3 DNA sequence: TGTGCCAGTAGTATGGGACAGCAAGAGACCCAGTACTTC. This sequence encodes CASSMGQQETQYF. This rearrangement joins TRBV19 to TRBJ2-5; 7 nucleotides match TRBD1. This CDR3 spans 13 amino acids. Per the germline V gene, CDR1 is LNHDA and CDR2 is SQIVND (reference sequence). J lost 2 bases, V lost 3 bases, and 0 bases had no gene match. Combining the CDR3 with reference TRBV19 and TRBJ2-5 gives the whole variable domain DGGITQSPKYLFRKEGQNVTLSCEQNLNHDAMYWYRQDPGQGLRLIYYSQIVNDFQKGDIAEGYSVSREKKESFPLTVTSAQKNPTAFYLCASSMGQQETQYFGPGTRLLVL.